These T cell receptor beta chains were read from a single sample in a study of blood T cell repertoires in COVID-19. Clones were read by immunoSEQ multiplex PCR, and TCRdb kept only the in-frame ones, dropping some. The repertoire holds 70,000 or so clones, with around 70% as singletons. Sequencing used peripheral blood. The source is a man between 65 and 80 years old with acute or convalescent COVID-19. The CDR3 runs from the conserved cysteine through the conserved F or W.

j_call: TRBJ1-1
v_call: TRBV28
cdr3_aa: CASITGQGGTEAFF

j_call: TRBJ2-7
v_call: TRBV27
cdr3_aa: CASSTSGFVYEQYF

j_call: TRBJ2-1
v_call: TRBV7-3
cdr3_aa: CASSRVVGSEQFF

j_call: TRBJ2-1
v_call: TRBV6-6
cdr3_aa: CASSPTGRHEQFF

j_call: TRBJ2-5
v_call: TRBV11-1
cdr3_aa: CASSLARGGQETQYF

j_call: TRBJ2-7
v_call: TRBV13
cdr3_aa: CASSSRLAGANEQYF

j_call: TRBJ2-1
v_call: TRBV14
cdr3_aa: CASSQDRGTRRGNEQFF

j_call: TRBJ2-7
v_call: TRBV5-1
cdr3_aa: CASSSIAGVTHEQYF

j_call: TRBJ1-1
v_call: TRBV27
cdr3_aa: CASSKDKAEAFF

j_call: TRBJ2-7
v_call: TRBV5-4
cdr3_aa: CAVQARTSGTYEQYF

j_call: TRBJ2-5
v_call: TRBV6-5
cdr3_aa: CASTQGSGVETQYF

j_call: TRBJ2-7
v_call: TRBV9
cdr3_aa: CASSVGDSSSYEQYF

j_call: TRBJ2-2
v_call: TRBV5-1
cdr3_aa: CASSLWDSAGGSWDTGELFF

j_call: TRBJ2-5
v_call: TRBV15
cdr3_aa: CATSREAGETQYF

j_call: TRBJ1-2
v_call: TRBV5-4
cdr3_aa: CASSLGQGAGYGYTF

j_call: TRBJ2-7
v_call: TRBV9
cdr3_aa: CASSVGLAGFPPYEQYF

j_call: TRBJ2-2
v_call: TRBV19
cdr3_aa: CASTPGLAGPGELFF

j_call: TRBJ1-2
v_call: TRBV7-2
cdr3_aa: CASSLAQTGYHGYTF

j_call: TRBJ2-1
v_call: TRBV9
cdr3_aa: CASSPTSGPSYNEQFF

j_call: TRBJ2-1
v_call: TRBV7-9
cdr3_aa: CASSSYTGLASLGAEQFF

j_call: TRBJ2-1
v_call: TRBV3-1/TRBV3-2
cdr3_aa: CASSLAGGYNEQFF

j_call: TRBJ2-3
v_call: TRBV4-3
cdr3_aa: CASSQISGSNTQYF

j_call: TRBJ1-5
v_call: TRBV18
cdr3_aa: CASSPTGDQPQHF

j_call: TRBJ2-5
v_call: TRBV19
cdr3_aa: CASSIQGWGETQYF

j_call: TRBJ1-5
v_call: TRBV7-9
cdr3_aa: CASSPEGFGNQPQHF

j_call: TRBJ2-1
v_call: TRBV24-1
cdr3_aa: CATSDKGLARYNEQFF

j_call: TRBJ2-2
v_call: TRBV9
cdr3_aa: CASSVASQPTGELFF

j_call: TRBJ2-1
v_call: TRBV5-1
cdr3_aa: CASSLALGQGNNEQFF

j_call: TRBJ2-2
v_call: TRBV28
cdr3_aa: CASSFGRGLGTGELFF

j_call: TRBJ2-5
v_call: TRBV15
cdr3_aa: CATSTGTRRETQYF

j_call: TRBJ2-1
v_call: TRBV28
cdr3_aa: CASSRELTSGQVF

j_call: TRBJ2-1
v_call: TRBV5-1
cdr3_aa: CASSLRNSGSDEQFF

j_call: TRBJ1-5
v_call: TRBV7-8
cdr3_aa: CASSLAGTGVKQPQHF

j_call: TRBJ2-6
v_call: TRBV19
cdr3_aa: CASSQGPGANVLTF

j_call: TRBJ2-6
v_call: TRBV11-3
cdr3_aa: CASSLGGGSGANVLTF